These 2 T cell receptor beta chains were all obtained from the same sample, sequenced in a study of T cells after yellow fever vaccination. One entry per CDR3 protein results from TCRdb running MiXCR on the 5' RACE reads. The sample lists a few hundred thousand distinct CDR3 sequences, roughly 11% occurring once. The sequencing here drew on PBMCs, taken on the day of the first yellow fever vaccination. These receptors were taken from a man younger than 35 who received the YFV17D yellow fever vaccine.

A few counts support this clonotype. The chain couples TRBV4-1 to TRBJ2-1; 14 nucleotides line up with TRBD2. The CDR3 loop spans 16 amino acids. Trimming removed 4 bases from V and 10 bases from J; junction bases left unmatched: 9. CDR1 and CDR2 from the germline V gene are MGHRA and YSYEKL. The CDR3 spells CASSRQTSGGAQEQFF. The CDR3 region has the DNA TGCGCCAGCAGCCGCCAGACTAGCGGGGGGGCGCAAGAGCAGTTCTTC.

This clonotype has more than one count but fewer than ten. The genes are TRBV6-1 and TRBJ1-5, with D unclear. This CDR3 is 13 amino acids long. V lost 6 bases and J 12 bases, leaving 18 bases between the germline ends. Germline V CDR1 and CDR2: MNHNS, SASEGT. CDR3 sequence: CASSPGAQSSQHF. CDR3 DNA sequence: TGTGCCAGCAGCCCAGGCGCTCAATCTAGCCAGCATTTT.